One and the same sample provided the 13 T cell receptor beta chains below, sequenced in a study of T cells in Graves' hyperthyroidism and ophthalmopathy (dated by TCRdb to the late 2010s). The library was built by means of multiplex PCR. Instrument on record: Illumina HiSeq 2000. TCR beta CDR3 regions were amplified from RNA transcripts. For the first round of RT-PCR on the TCR CDR3, the HTBI primer set was used together with the Qiagen OneStep RT-PCR kit. TCRdb reprocessed the public reads (quality trimming at Q25 with fastp, clone calling with MiXCR) and kept in-frame beta chains. Entries that share a CDR3 protein sequence are merged under the most common genes and DNA. This sample holds 300,000 to 450,000 distinct CDR3 sequences; roughly 17% were observed only once. The top ten hold around a third of the sample. The specimen was blood. The receptors here all came from a woman aged 25 to 39 with Graves' hyperthyroidism that later progressed to Graves' ophthalmopathy.

The V call is TRBV11-2, the J call TRBJ2-7, with D hard to call. Germline V gene lookup returns CDR1 SGHAT and CDR2 FQNNGV. The CDR3 length is 15 residues. V lost 1 base and J lost 2, with 12 bases in between. The CDR3 sequence: CASSLAWPVTYEQYF. The CDR3 coding sequence is TGTGCCAGCAGCTTAGCTTGGCCGGTTACCTACGAGCAGTACTTC.

This clonotype was counted ten times or more. The genes are TRBV5-8 and TRBJ2-7, with 10 bases identical to TRBD1. Trimming at V came to 1 base and at J to 5 bases, leaving 6 bases not matched to a gene. CDR1 and CDR2 (germline): SGHTS, YDEGEE. There are 15 residues in the CDR3. In DNA, the CDR3 is TGTGCCAGCAGCTTGCTGGGACAGGGGCCCCACGAGCAGTACTTC. Its translation: CASSLLGQGPHEQYF. The whole variable domain, remainder taken from reference TRBV5-8 and TRBJ2-7, is EAGVTQSPTHLIKTRGQQATLRCSPISGHTSVYWYQQALGLGLQFLLWYDEGEERNRGNFPPRFSGRQFPNYSSELNVNALELEDSALYLCASSLLGQGPHEQYFGPGTRLTVT.

Ten or more counts support this clonotype. This sequence joins TRBV18 and TRBJ2-5; D may be TRBD1 (6 bases). Trimming pared 6 bases from V and 2 bases from J, leaving 16 bases between. From germline, CDR1 is KGHSH and CDR2 LQKENI. The CDR3 length is 15 residues. The CDR3 is CASSPGQPRQETQYF. The CDR3, as DNA: TGTGCCAGCTCTCCCGGACAGCCCCGGCAAGAGACCCAGTACTTC.

The chain links TRBV20-1 to TRBJ1-5; D is perhaps TRBD1 (5 bases). Trimming took off 4 bases at V and 2 bases at J, with 12 bases between the two ends. Germline CDR1 reads DFQATT; CDR2 reads SNEGSKA (reference sequence). CDR3 length equals 14 residues. The CDR3 DNA reads TGCAGTGCTACGCTCAGAGGGGGCAATCAGCCCCAGCATTTT. The encoded protein is CSATLRGGNQPQHF.

This clonotype was seen repeatedly, ten times or more. CDR3 DNA sequence: TGTGCCACCAGCAGAGCGGACGGGCCCACTGAAGCTTTCTTT. Protein sequence: CATSRADGPTEAFF. The chain recombines TRBV15 with TRBJ1-1; D is unclear. Trimming shortened V by 1 base and J by 4 bases, and 10 bases separated the two germline ends. The CDR3 has 14 residues. The germline V gene has CDR1 LNHNV and CDR2 YYDKDF (reference sequence).

This clonotype was observed many times. The gene calls are TRBV30 and TRBJ1-1, with D perhaps TRBD1 (5 bases). The CDR3 is 12 residues long. Germline V gene data show CDR1 as GTSNPN and CDR2 as SVGIG (reference sequence). V dropped 0 bases and J dropped 4 bases, with 6 bases sitting between them. The chain's CDR3 is CAWSVGVTEAFF. The CDR3 nucleotides read TGTGCCTGGAGTGTGGGGGTCACTGAAGCTTTCTTT.

This clonotype came up many times. The rearrangement links TRBV28 to TRBJ2-1, with 15 bases that match TRBD2. The junction had 9 bases not matched to a gene; V was cut back by 11 bases and J by 7 bases. Per the germline V gene, CDR1 is MDHEN and CDR2 is SYDVKM. The CDR3 runs to 15 residues. The CDR3 DNA follows: TGTGCCGCGTTGGGACTAGCGGGAGGCACTAATGAGCAGTTCTTC. It yields the protein CAALGLAGGTNEQFF.

J is TRBJ2-1 and V is TRBV4-1; D is unresolved. Germline loops: CDR1 MGHRA, CDR2 YSYEKL. CDR3 length equals 13 residues. The V and J ends lost 1 base and 9 bases respectively, with 10 bases between them. The DNA for the CDR3 is TGCGCCAGCAGCCAAGGGGTCCCGGTTGAGCAGTTCTTC. This codes for CASSQGVPVEQFF.

This clonotype was detected ten times or more. This chain connects TRBV28 to TRBJ1-5; TRBD1 aligns across 8 bases. Germline CDR1 reads MDHEN; CDR2 reads SYDVKM. This CDR3 comprises 18 residues. Trimming removed 5 bases from V and 2 bases from J; junction bases left unmatched: 14. The chain's CDR3 is CASSPPRTGRFGNQPQHF. CDR3 bases: TGTGCCAGCAGTCCCCCCAGGACAGGGCGGTTCGGCAATCAGCCCCAGCATTTT.

This clonotype was observed at least ten times. The J gene is TRBJ1-3, the V gene TRBV7-8; D is unresolved. The length of the CDR3 is 16 residues. Trimming removed 4 bases at V and 1 base at J, with 14 bases between. Germline values: CDR1 SGHVS, CDR2 FQNEAQ. CDR3 coding DNA: TGTGCCAGCAGCTCGATGGGGAGGCTTTCTGGAAACACCATATATTTT. As protein: CASSSMGRLSGNTIYF.

This clonotype was picked up many times. This chain links TRBV5-1 with TRBJ2-3; a weak D match, TRBD2 (6 bases). Trimming pared 4 bases from V and 4 bases from J, leaving 19 bases between. CDR1 SGHRS and CDR2 YFSETQ come from the germline V gene. The CDR3 runs to 16 residues. Here the CDR3 reads CASSIGTLGVADTQYF. The CDR3 DNA follows: TGCGCCAGCAGCATCGGGACTTTAGGGGTGGCAGATACGCAGTATTTT.

This clonotype appeared many times. The CDR3 is CASSSGNDGGYTF. The CDR3 DNA follows: TGTGCCAGCAGCTCCGGGAACGACGGGGGCTACACCTTC. V usage is TRBV6-2 or TRBV6-3 and J usage is TRBJ1-2; D is undetermined. Germline V gene sequence: CDR1 MNHEY, CDR2 SVGEGT. The CDR3 runs to 13 residues. V lost 6 bases, J lost 8 bases, and 16 bases lay in between.

This clonotype was observed many times. V and J are TRBV5-1 and TRBJ1-4; no clear D gene. The CDR3 totals 14 residues. The germline V and J ends were trimmed by 2 bases and 3 bases, with 8 bases remaining between them. CDR1 is SGHRS, CDR2 YFSETQ, per germline. CDR3 nucleotide sequence: TGCGCCAGCAGCTTAAGGGATTCTAATGAAAAACTGTTTTTT. Amino acid sequence: CASSLRDSNEKLFF.